The 9 T cell receptor beta chains given below trace back to one sample, sequenced in a study of T cells in Graves' hyperthyroidism and ophthalmopathy. It was RNA transcripts that yielded the amplified TCR beta CDR3 regions. The HTBI set primed first-round TCR CDR3 RT-PCR. MiXCR was run by TCRdb on the multiplex PCR reads, yielding one entry per CDR3 protein. The repertoire holds some 380,000 distinct CDR3 sequences, with approximately 13% as singletons. Material: blood. These receptors were collected from a man aged 30-40 years with Graves' hyperthyroidism that later progressed to Graves' ophthalmopathy.

This clonotype was counted a few times. The junction departs from germline at one end; a sequencing error may be responsible. The chain recombines TRBV7-7 with TRBJ2-2; the D is unclear. Germline lookup yields CDR1 SSHAT and CDR2 FNYEAQ (reference sequence). This CDR3 contains 16 residues. The CDR3 DNA reads TGTGCTAGCAGCTTTACTTACAAAAGGAACACCGGGGAGCTGTTTTTT. Residues: CASSFTYKRNTGELFF.

This clonotype was seen a single time. V and J are TRBV2 and TRBJ2-2; 10 bases fit TRBD1. The CDR3 has 16 residues. Germline CDR1 reads SNHLY; CDR2 reads FYNNEI. The J segment lost 4 bases and the V segment lost 5 bases, leaving 7 bases of the junction unmatched. CDR3 sequence (DNA): TGTGCCAGCAGTCGACAGGGGGCAGGGATCACCGGGGAGCTGTTTTTT. Protein sequence: CASSRQGAGITGELFF.

This clonotype was observed many times. The chain employs TRBV7-2 and TRBJ2-5, with 8 bases fitting TRBD2. Trimming removed 5 bases from V and 7 bases from J; junction bases left unmatched: 12. The CDR3 runs 15 residues. Germline V gene lookup returns CDR1 SGHTA and CDR2 FQGNSA. Here the CDR3 DNA reads TGTGCCAGCAGCCAAACGCCGGGACTAGGGAGGACCCAGTACTTC. Residues: CASSQTPGLGRTQYF.

This clonotype was seen only a few times. The chain links TRBV30 to TRBJ2-1, with TRBD2 matching 8 bases. The CDR3 spans 12 residues. Per germline, CDR1 GTSNPN and CDR2 SVGIG (reference sequence). The V segment lost 3 bases and the J segment 9 bases; nucleotides outside the gene matches: 4. CDR3 bases: TGTGCCTGGAGCGGGGGGGCGGGTGAGCAGTTCTTC. Encoded protein: CAWSGGAGEQFF.

This clonotype was counted at least ten times. The CDR3 protein is CASSLRLAGAGELFF. For the CDR3, the DNA is TGTGCCAGCAGCCTCCGACTAGCGGGGGCCGGGGAGCTGTTTTTT. The V call is TRBV6-1, the J call TRBJ2-2; 12 bases are a match to TRBD2. This CDR3 contains 15 residues. The junction had 5 bases not matched to a gene; V was cut back by 6 bases and J by 6 bases. CDR1 is MNHNS and CDR2 is SASEGT in the germline V gene.

This clonotype has ten or more counts. CDR3 nucleotides: TGTGCCAGCACCCCGGGGGGGGGCACTGAAGCTTTCTTT. This translates into CASTPGGGTEAFF. This chain connects TRBV3-1 to TRBJ1-1; the D gene is possibly TRBD1 (5 bases). Germline loops: CDR1 LGHDT, CDR2 YNNKEL (reference sequence). V was shortened by 7 bases and J by 4 bases, with 13 bases between the two germline ends. The CDR3 is 13 residues long.

This clonotype was picked up many times. The chain has TRBV30 and TRBJ2-1, with no clear D. The CDR3 loop spans 12 amino acids. The ends were cut back, 3 bases at V and 9 bases at J, with 12 bases in the middle. Germline V lookup: CDR1 GTSNPN, CDR2 SVGIG (reference sequence). In DNA form, the CDR3 reads TGTGCCTGGAGGTGGTGGTCCGGTGAGCAGTTCTTC. Residues: CAWRWWSGEQFF.

This clonotype was detected ten times or more. CDR3 sequence: CASSPQAGSSYEQYF. CDR3 in DNA: TGTGCCAGCAGCCCGCAAGCAGGGAGCTCCTACGAGCAGTACTTC. V and J are TRBV11-2 and TRBJ2-7, with D perhaps TRBD1 or TRBD2 (5 bases each). Germline CDR1 SGHAT, CDR2 FQNNGV. The CDR3 sequence is 15 residues long. Trimming left V 5 bases short and J 0 bases short, with 14 bases between.

This clonotype has a count of ten or more. This sequence joins TRBV20-1 and TRBJ2-7, with D possibly being TRBD1 or TRBD2 (5 bases each). The CDR3 consists of 17 residues. Germline assignment: CDR1 DFQATT and CDR2 SNEGSKA (reference sequence). The germline V and J ends were trimmed by 2 bases and 7 bases, with 27 bases remaining between them. The chain's CDR3 is CSARKGVRSSGAGEQYF. Here the CDR3 DNA reads TGCAGTGCTAGAAAAGGGGTCCGGAGCAGCGGCGCTGGAGAGCAGTACTTC.